These 17 T cell receptor beta chains were all obtained from the same sample, sequenced in a study of pediatric ulcerative colitis. The table came from immunoSEQ multiplex PCR; TCRdb's copy has only in-frame clones and leaves some out. The sample has 57,000 or so clones, over 80% seen once. The sequencing input was blood. These receptor sequences come from a boy between 5 and 17 years old who was a control in a study of pediatric ulcerative colitis.

Here the CDR3 reads CASSVVGQGEIGGYTF. The CDR3 DNA is TGTGCCAGCAGCGTAGTTGGGCAGGGGGAAATAGGAGGCTACACCTTC. J is TRBJ1-2 and V is TRBV9, with 7 bases aligning to TRBD1. CDR1 and CDR2 from the germline V gene are SGDLS and YYNGEE. The CDR3 consists of 16 residues. J was trimmed by 8 bases and V by 0 bases; bases with no gene match: 13.

This clone was seen a handful of times. This sequence joins TRBV18 and TRBJ2-2; 8 bases agree with TRBD2. J was trimmed by 6 bases and V by 6 bases; bases with no gene match: 9. CDR3 size: 15 residues. Germline lookup yields CDR1 KGHSH and CDR2 LQKENI. The CDR3 DNA follows: TGTGCCAGCTCCCCTTTAGCGGGACCGTCCGGGGAGCTGTTTTTT. Translation: CASSPLAGPSGELFF. Full variable domain (remainder filled in from reference TRBV18 and TRBJ2-2): NAGVMQNPRHLVRRRGQEARLRCSPMKGHSHVYWYRQLPEEGLKFMVYLQKENIIDESGMPKERFSAEFPKEGPSILRIQQVVRGDSAAYFCASSPLAGPSGELFFGEGSRLTVL.

The V gene is TRBV4-1, the J gene TRBJ2-7; D is perhaps TRBD2 (5 bases). CDR1 and CDR2 (germline): MGHRA, YSYEKL. V dropped 0 bases and J dropped 4 bases, with 10 bases sitting between them. The CDR3 spans 14 residues. The CDR3 DNA is TGCGCCAGCAGCCAAGATCCGAGCGGATACGAGCAGTACTTC. This sequence encodes CASSQDPSGYEQYF.

This clone was detected only a few times. The V call is TRBV13, the J call TRBJ2-7; D perhaps matches TRBD1 (6 bases). There are 12 residues in the CDR3. CDR1 PRHDT and CDR2 FYEKMQ come from the germline V gene (reference sequence). Deletions cut 6 bases from V and 4 bases from J, with 10 bases between. CDR3 protein: CASSRGGYEQYF. DNA for the CDR3: TGTGCCAGCAGTCGAGGGGGTTACGAGCAGTACTTC.

The chain employs TRBV14 and TRBJ1-5; tentative D call: TRBD1 (5 bases). CDR3 length: 13 amino acids. Germline lookup yields CDR1 SGHDN and CDR2 FVKESK. The V end lost 8 bases, the J end lost 2 bases, and 10 bases lay between the germline ends. For the CDR3, the DNA is TGTGCCAGCGGGGGGAGGGGCAATCAGCCCCAGCATTTT. Translation: CASGGRGNQPQHF. The variable domain in full, with the rest retrieved from reference TRBV14 and TRBJ1-5, is EAGVTQFPSHSVIEKGQTVTLRCDPISGHDNLYWYRRVMGKEIKFLLHFVKESKQDESGMPNNRFLAERTGGTYSTLKVQPAELEDSGVYFCASGGRGNQPQHFGDGTRLSIL.

CDR3 residues: CASSYYPQAVPNEQFF. CDR3 DNA: TGTGCCAGCAGTTATTACCCCCAGGCGGTCCCCAATGAGCAGTTCTTC. This chain joins TRBV6-5 and TRBJ2-1, with D uncertain. The CDR3 runs 16 residues. Germline values: CDR1 MNHEY, CDR2 SVGAGI. With 3 bases removed from V and 6 bases from J, the gap between germline ends came to 18 bases.

V usage is TRBV28 and J usage is TRBJ2-1; a possible D gene is TRBD2 (7 bases). Germline CDR1 reads MDHEN; CDR2 reads SYDVKM. Trimming pared 3 bases from V and 5 bases from J, leaving 20 bases between. CDR3 length equals 17 residues. This CDR3 is CASSLGGGGQNHNEQFF. The DNA of the CDR3 is TGTGCCAGCAGTTTGGGAGGGGGTGGGCAGAATCACAATGAGCAGTTCTTC.

The CDR3 DNA is TGTGCCTTCATCGGTCGGGTCCTCTACGAGCAGTACTTC. Protein sequence: CAFIGRVLYEQYF. This sequence joins TRBV27 and TRBJ2-5; D is unclear. The DNA end is a closer match to TRBJ2-7, so the J assignment may be wrong. The CDR3 has 13 amino acids. Germline CDR1 MNHEY, CDR2 SMNVEV (reference sequence).

J is TRBJ2-7 and V is TRBV4-3; D gene ambiguous. The CDR3 consists of 13 residues. The V and J ends lost 0 bases and 6 bases respectively, with 9 bases between them. Per the germline V gene, CDR1 is LGHNA and CDR2 is YSLEER. The CDR3 region is CASSQDVVSEQYF. CDR3 DNA: TGCGCCAGCAGCCAAGATGTAGTATCCGAGCAGTACTTC.

This sequence joins TRBV19 and TRBJ1-1; D gene unclear. The CDR3 is 15 residues long. CDR1 and CDR2 from the germline V gene are LNHDA and SQIVND (reference sequence). With 10 bases removed from V and 3 bases from J, the gap between germline ends came to 21 bases. CDR3 bases: TGTGCCACCCACGGATACTTTGAATCGGACACTGAAGCTTTCTTT. It is translated as CATHGYFESDTEAFF.

The V gene is TRBV14, the J gene TRBJ2-7, with TRBD2 matching 8 bases. This CDR3 contains 15 residues. CDR1 and CDR2 from the germline V gene are SGHDN and FVKESK. Trimming took 1 base from V and 4 from J; bases not matched to a gene: 6. Written as DNA, the CDR3 is TGTGCCAGCAGCCAAGCCCCGGGAGGGGGGTACGAGCAGTACTTC. Its protein is CASSQAPGGGYEQYF.

The rearrangement uses TRBV4-1 and TRBJ2-6; D perhaps matches TRBD2 (7 bases). The CDR3 sequence is 13 residues long. V lost 11 bases and J lost 5, with 13 bases in between. Germline-derived CDR1 and CDR2 are MGHRA and YSYEKL. Here the CDR3 reads CASRGHRANVLTF. The CDR3 nucleotides are TGCGCCTCGCGGGGGCATAGGGCCAACGTCCTGACTTTC.

This chain joins TRBV4-1 and TRBJ2-1; 12 nucleotides match TRBD2. Germline V gene sequence: CDR1 MGHRA, CDR2 YSYEKL. V lost 1 base, J lost 8 bases, and 12 bases stayed unmatched. The CDR3 consists of 18 residues. The CDR3 loop is CASSQVPPSGRAGDEQFF. The CDR3 DNA sequence: TGCGCCAGCAGCCAAGTTCCCCCTAGCGGGAGGGCGGGGGATGAGCAGTTCTTC.

This chain uses TRBV6-5 with TRBJ1-6; D gene ambiguous. Germline V gene data show CDR1 as MNHEY and CDR2 as SVGAGI. Trimming left V 2 bases short and J 3 bases short, with 8 bases between. The CDR3 is made up of 15 amino acids. As DNA, the CDR3 is TGTGCCAGCAGTTACGGGAAGGACTATAATTCACCCCTCCACTTT. Its translation is CASSYGKDYNSPLHF.

The rearrangement joins TRBV6-1 to TRBJ1-1; D not certain. CDR1 is MNHNS, CDR2 SASEGT, per germline. This CDR3 is 13 amino acids long. The V and J ends lost 6 bases and 7 bases respectively, with 15 bases between them. CDR3 in amino acids: CASRTPLANEAFF. For the CDR3, the DNA is TGTGCCAGCAGGACGCCCCTGGCTAATGAAGCTTTCTTT.

The rearrangement links TRBV28 to TRBJ2-7; weak D call: TRBD2 (6 bases). CDR1 is MDHEN and CDR2 is SYDVKM in the germline V gene. The length of the CDR3 is 13 residues. V dropped 1 base and J dropped 4 bases, with 8 bases sitting between them. The CDR3: CASSLFGGYEQYF. The CDR3 nucleotides read TGTGCCAGCAGTTTATTCGGGGGTTACGAGCAGTACTTC.

The J gene is TRBJ2-7, the V gene TRBV4-2, with D unclear. Germline values: CDR1 LGHNA, CDR2 YNFKEQ. This CDR3 is built from 13 residues. Trimming removed 1 base from V and 2 bases from J, with 6 bases in between. The CDR3 nucleotides are TGTGCCAGCAGCCAAGCCCTACCCTACGAGCAGTACTTC. Translated: CASSQALPYEQYF.